Below are 10 T cell receptor beta chains sequenced from a single sample in a study of shared clonotypes between healthy human individuals. Only in-frame clones appear in the TCRdb table, and some are missing; sequencing was by immunoSEQ multiplex PCR. The sample lists approximately 720,000 clones; 90% to 95% were seen once. Naive CD8 cells were CD45RO-negative, positively selected for CCR7, excluding terminally differentiated effector memory CD45RA+ cells. Sequenced: naive CD8+ T cells sorted from blood. The source of these receptors is a man under 40 in good health.

This clone was seen only once. The chain is built from TRBV6-6 and TRBJ2-5, with D tentatively TRBD1 or TRBD2 (6 bases each). The CDR3 loop spans 14 amino acids. The V and J ends lost 6 bases and 4 bases respectively, with 15 bases between them. Germline-derived CDR1 and CDR2 are MNHNY and SVGAGI (reference sequence). CDR3 protein: CASRPKGGGETQYF. CDR3 nucleotide sequence: TGTGCCAGCAGGCCCAAGGGGGGAGGAGAGACCCAGTACTTC.

The chain combines TRBV28 with TRBJ1-5, with 7 positions matching TRBD1. V lost 7 bases, J lost 2 bases, and 8 bases stayed unmatched. CDR1 is MDHEN and CDR2 is SYDVKM in the germline V gene. The CDR3 runs to 15 residues. CDR3 loop: CASIKQGYGNQPQHF. CDR3 coding DNA: TGTGCCAGCATTAAACAGGGGTATGGCAATCAGCCCCAGCATTTT.

This clone was recorded only once. This chain uses TRBV5-4 with TRBJ2-5; D not certain. With 1 base removed from V and 4 bases from J, the gap between germline ends came to 11 bases. The CDR3 runs 14 residues. Germline lookup yields CDR1 SGHNT and CDR2 YYREEE (reference sequence). The CDR3 here is CASSLSWGSETQYF. Here the CDR3 DNA reads TGTGCCAGCAGCTTGTCGTGGGGATCAGAGACCCAGTACTTC.

The CDR3 reads CASSLGDREEKLFF. DNA for the CDR3: TGTGCCAGCAGCTTGGGGGACAGGGAAGAAAAACTGTTTTTT. The V gene is TRBV11-2, the J gene TRBJ1-4; 9 bases map to TRBD1. The CDR3 length is 14 residues. Germline trimming cut 3 bases from V and 8 bases from J; bases unmatched to any gene: 4. Looked up from germline, CDR1 is SGHAT and CDR2 is FQNNGV.

This chain links TRBV11-3 with TRBJ2-2, with 8 bases that match TRBD2. CDR1 is SGHNT, CDR2 YENEEA, per germline. The ends lost 0 bases at V and 2 bases at J; junction bases unmatched: 11. The CDR3 covers 19 residues. CDR3 region: CASSLDPSLAGGNTGELFF. The CDR3 DNA follows: TGTGCCAGCAGCTTAGATCCCTCCCTGGCGGGAGGCAACACCGGGGAGCTGTTTTTT.

CDR3 nucleotides: TGTGCCAGCAGCTTAGCGCAGGGGAAGACAGATACGCAGTATTTT. Translating it yields CASSLAQGKTDTQYF. V gene TRBV7-9 combines with J gene TRBJ2-3; the D gene is possibly TRBD1 (6 bases). V was pared by 0 bases and J by 3 bases, with 10 bases between. Germline V gives CDR1 SEHNR, CDR2 FQNEAQ (reference sequence). The CDR3 has 15 amino acids.

This chain joins TRBV9 and TRBJ2-1, with D perhaps matching TRBD2 (6 bases). The V end was cut by 5 bases, the J end by 2 bases, with 17 bases between. Germline V gene lookup returns CDR1 SGDLS and CDR2 YYNGEE. This CDR3 has 16 residues. The CDR3 sequence: CASSTWGDRTYNEQFF. The CDR3 coding sequence is TGTGCCAGCAGTACCTGGGGGGACCGAACCTACAATGAGCAGTTCTTC. The full variable domain, completed using reference TRBV9 and TRBJ2-1, is DSGVTQTPKHLITATGQRVTLRCSPRSGDLSVYWYQQSLDQGLQFLIQYYNGEERAKGNILERFSAQQFPDLHSELNLSSLELGDSALYFCASSTWGDRTYNEQFFGPGTRLTVL.

The rearrangement links TRBV27 to TRBJ2-7; TRBD2 matches 11 bases. The CDR3 is made up of 13 amino acids. The ends lost 6 bases at V and 7 bases at J; junction bases unmatched: 5. In germline, CDR1 is MNHEY, CDR2 SMNVEV (reference sequence). The CDR3 DNA follows: TGTGCCAGCAGCTCAAGGACTAGCGGGGAGCAGTACTTC. Encoded protein: CASSSRTSGEQYF.

The chain has TRBV2 and TRBJ2-7; D uncertain. CDR1 is SNHLY, CDR2 FYNNEI, per germline. V was shortened by 0 bases and J by 4 bases, with 13 bases between the two germline ends. The CDR3 length is 15 residues. In nucleotides, the CDR3 is TGTGCCAGCAGTGAAGCGAGACACGGAACGTACGAGCAGTACTTC. Amino acids: CASSEARHGTYEQYF.

J is TRBJ1-2 and V is TRBV6-5; D might be TRBD1 (6 bases). The CDR3 has 12 amino acids. The V gene lost 7 bases and the J gene lost 6 bases, with 12 bases spanning the gap. Looked up from germline, CDR1 is MNHEY and CDR2 is SVGAGI. CDR3 coding DNA: TGTGCCAGCAAACAGGGAGGACATGGCTACACCTTC. Its translation: CASKQGGHGYTF.